The rows below give T cell receptor beta chains drawn from one sample of a study of a mutant IDH1 vaccine in newly diagnosed glioma. These receptors' targets are unknown. Sequenced by immunoSEQ multiplex PCR; TCRdb stores in-frame clones only, minus some. The data contain around 56,000 clones, roughly 80% of them seen just once; the ten biggest clones take up approximately 2.8%. The sample in question was PBMCs, obtained from a glioma patient whose treatment included an IDH1 peptide vaccine. Every receptor here comes from a young woman with glioma. Some clones in this sample may be carry-over from other donors' samples. The conserved cysteine and the conserved F or W are not part of the CDR3 here. Fields, in order: J gene, V gene, CDR3 protein.

TRBJ1-5 TRBV12-5 ASGPGQVGQPQH
TRBJ2-2 TRBV5-1 ASRSTTNTGELF
TRBJ2-5 TRBV5-1 ASSLQGALILETQY
TRBJ1-4 TRBV5-6 ASRRRQGAQEKLF
TRBJ1-2 TRBV5-5 ASSRKWGGDRAYGYT
TRBJ2-2 TRBV7-9 ASSHASGRVSGELF
TRBJ1-5 TRBV7-8 ASSGPGRLFGGNQPQH
TRBJ2-7 TRBV6-1 ASRDPGQGAYEQY
TRBJ1-3 TRBV14 ASRGSDGGNTIY
TRBJ1-2 TRBV18 ASSPRPPPNYGYT
TRBJ2-2 TRBV10-3 AISELGTANTGELF
TRBJ2-6 TRBV5-4 ASSSRGGSSGANVLT
TRBJ2-5 TRBV19 ASSIASGTETQY